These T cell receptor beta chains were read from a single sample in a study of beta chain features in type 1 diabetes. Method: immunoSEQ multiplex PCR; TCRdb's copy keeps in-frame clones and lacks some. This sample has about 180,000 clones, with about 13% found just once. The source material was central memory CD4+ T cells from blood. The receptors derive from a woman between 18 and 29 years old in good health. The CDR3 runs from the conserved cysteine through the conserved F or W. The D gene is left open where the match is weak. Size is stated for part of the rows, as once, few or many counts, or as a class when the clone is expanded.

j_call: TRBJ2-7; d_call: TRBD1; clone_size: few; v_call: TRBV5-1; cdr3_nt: TGCGCCAGCAGCCCGGACAGGCGGGCGCCCTACGAGCAGTACTTC; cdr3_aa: CASSPDRRAPYEQYF
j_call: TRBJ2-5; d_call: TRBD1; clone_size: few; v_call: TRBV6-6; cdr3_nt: TGTGCCAGCAGTGGGACAGGTAGCCTAGAGACCCAGTACTTC; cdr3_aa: CASSGTGSLETQYF
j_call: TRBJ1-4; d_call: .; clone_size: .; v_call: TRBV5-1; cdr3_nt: TGCGCCAGCAGCTTCCCGGAGAGCGGAAAACTGTTTTTT; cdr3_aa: CASSFPESGKLFF
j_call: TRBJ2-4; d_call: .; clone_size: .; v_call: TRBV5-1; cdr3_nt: TGCGCCAGCAGCTTGGCAAGGGAGGACATTCAGTACTTC; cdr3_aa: CASSLAREDIQYF
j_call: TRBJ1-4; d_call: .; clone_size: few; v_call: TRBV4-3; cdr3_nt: TGCGCCAGCAGCCAAGATGGGAGGGCCTTTGCTGAAAAACTGTTTTTT; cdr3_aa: CASSQDGRAFAEKLFF
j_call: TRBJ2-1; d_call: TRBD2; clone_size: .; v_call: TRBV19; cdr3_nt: TGTGCCAGTAGTTCCTGGACTAGCGGGAGGATGGTTGAGCAGTTCTTC; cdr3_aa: CASSSWTSGRMVEQFF
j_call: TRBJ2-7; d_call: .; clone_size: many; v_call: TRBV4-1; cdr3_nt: TGCGCCAGCAGCCCCGGAGACAGCTTTCGGGCGTACGAGCAGTACTTC; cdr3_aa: CASSPGDSFRAYEQYF
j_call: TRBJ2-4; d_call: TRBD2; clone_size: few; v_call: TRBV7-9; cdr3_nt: TGTGCCAGCAGCTTAGGGGAGACTAGCGGGAGAGGTAAAAACATTCAGTACTTC; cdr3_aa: CASSLGETSGRGKNIQYF
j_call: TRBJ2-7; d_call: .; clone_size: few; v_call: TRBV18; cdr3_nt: TGTGCCAGCTCACCGGGAGGCTCCTACGAGCAGTACTTC; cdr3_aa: CASSPGGSYEQYF
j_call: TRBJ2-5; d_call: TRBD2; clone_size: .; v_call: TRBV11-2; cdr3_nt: TGTGCCAGCAGCCCATACACTAGCGGCCAAGAGACCCAGTACTTC; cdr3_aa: CASSPYTSGQETQYF
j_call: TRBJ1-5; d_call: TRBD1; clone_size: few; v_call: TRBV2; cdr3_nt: TGTGCCAGCAGCGGGACAGGGGATCAGCCCCAGCATTTT; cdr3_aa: CASSGTGDQPQHF
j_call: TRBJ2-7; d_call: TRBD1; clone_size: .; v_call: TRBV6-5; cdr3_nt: TGTGCCAGCAGACGCGGACAGGGTGGCGAGCAGTACTTC; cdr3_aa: CASRRGQGGEQYF
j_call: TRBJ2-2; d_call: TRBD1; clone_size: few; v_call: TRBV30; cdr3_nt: TGTGCCTGGGGAGGACAGGGGAACACCGGGGAGCTGTTTTTT; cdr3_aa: CAWGGQGNTGELFF